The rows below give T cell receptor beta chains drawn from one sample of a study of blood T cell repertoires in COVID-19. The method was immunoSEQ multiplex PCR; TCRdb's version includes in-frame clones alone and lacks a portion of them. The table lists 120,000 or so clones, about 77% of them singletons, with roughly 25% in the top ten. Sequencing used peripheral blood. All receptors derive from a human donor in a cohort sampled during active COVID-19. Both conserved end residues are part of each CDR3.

CDR3aa: CASSLVGSGRSYEQYF
v_gene: TRBV7-2
j_gene: TRBJ2-7

CDR3aa: CASSYSQWQGAYEQYF
v_gene: TRBV6-6
j_gene: TRBJ2-7

CDR3aa: CSASPGTGDLAGNTIYF
v_gene: TRBV20-1
j_gene: TRBJ1-3

CDR3aa: CSGTSAEHEQFF
v_gene: TRBV29-1
j_gene: TRBJ2-1

CDR3aa: CASSGGGQAGYGYTF
v_gene: TRBV14
j_gene: TRBJ1-2

CDR3aa: CASSYQGGDGYTF
v_gene: TRBV19
j_gene: TRBJ1-2

CDR3aa: CAIRGQGENTEAFF
v_gene: TRBV10-3
j_gene: TRBJ1-1

CDR3aa: CAWSFGGSSNQPQHF
v_gene: TRBV30
j_gene: TRBJ1-5

CDR3aa: CASSEERNTEAFF
v_gene: TRBV2
j_gene: TRBJ1-1

CDR3aa: CASSLSGESGGYTF
v_gene: TRBV5-1
j_gene: TRBJ1-2

CDR3aa: CASSLSDVPLHF
v_gene: TRBV5-8
j_gene: TRBJ1-6

CDR3aa: CASSSPGSFNYGYTF
v_gene: TRBV6-5
j_gene: TRBJ1-2

CDR3aa: CASRGGLPSGFF
v_gene: TRBV2
j_gene: TRBJ1-1

CDR3aa: CASSSFTSVLNEQFF
v_gene: TRBV7-9
j_gene: TRBJ2-1

CDR3aa: CATSDTSRVRADTQYF
v_gene: TRBV24-1
j_gene: TRBJ2-3

CDR3aa: CASSPGRLPGKLFF
v_gene: TRBV7-8
j_gene: TRBJ1-4

CDR3aa: CASNARGQPQHF
v_gene: TRBV2
j_gene: TRBJ1-5

CDR3aa: CATLRGLSSYEQYF
v_gene: TRBV2
j_gene: TRBJ2-7

CDR3aa: CASSYAGTARGEKLFF
v_gene: TRBV5-1
j_gene: TRBJ1-4

CDR3aa: CASSGSGSYEQYF
v_gene: TRBV6-2/TRBV6-3
j_gene: TRBJ2-7

CDR3aa: CASSELYEAFF
v_gene: TRBV2
j_gene: TRBJ1-1

CDR3aa: CASSQAGQGAYYGYTF
v_gene: TRBV14
j_gene: TRBJ1-2

CDR3aa: CASSSGGGELFF
v_gene: TRBV11-3
j_gene: TRBJ2-2

CDR3aa: CASSQNTGGAGTDTQYF
v_gene: TRBV4-3
j_gene: TRBJ2-3

CDR3aa: CASSYHFGELFF
v_gene: TRBV7-2
j_gene: TRBJ2-2

CDR3aa: CASSQDMGLAGGRVGEQYF
v_gene: TRBV4-2
j_gene: TRBJ2-7

CDR3aa: CASSASGQEGNTIYF
v_gene: TRBV9
j_gene: TRBJ1-3

CDR3aa: CSASKPLGNSEQYF
v_gene: TRBV20-1
j_gene: TRBJ2-7

CDR3aa: CASSGLGGGFPSYGYTF
v_gene: TRBV9
j_gene: TRBJ1-2

CDR3aa: CASSFRDRGENEQFF
v_gene: TRBV7-3
j_gene: TRBJ2-1

CDR3aa: CASSSPGQANGYTF
v_gene: TRBV5-1
j_gene: TRBJ1-2

CDR3aa: CASSLARGSTGELFF
v_gene: TRBV11-3
j_gene: TRBJ2-2

CDR3aa: CASGLQDEQFF
v_gene: TRBV6-5
j_gene: TRBJ2-1

CDR3aa: CASSPASGGSYEQYF
v_gene: TRBV3-1/TRBV3-2
j_gene: TRBJ2-7

CDR3aa: CATSDRDRETQYF
v_gene: TRBV24-1
j_gene: TRBJ2-5

CDR3aa: CASSSRGEKLFF
v_gene: TRBV6-2/TRBV6-3
j_gene: TRBJ1-4

CDR3aa: CASSSSSYNEQFF
v_gene: TRBV5-4
j_gene: TRBJ2-1

CDR3aa: CASSLGAGGPYEQYF
v_gene: TRBV7-2
j_gene: TRBJ2-7

CDR3aa: CASSLEVGGLRETQYF
v_gene: TRBV5-1
j_gene: TRBJ2-5

CDR3aa: CASSSPDRGGADTQYF
v_gene: TRBV6-6
j_gene: TRBJ2-3

CDR3aa: CATSDGVGRVGEQYF
v_gene: TRBV24-1
j_gene: TRBJ2-7

CDR3aa: CASSQSGRGYGYTF
v_gene: TRBV7-9
j_gene: TRBJ1-2

CDR3aa: CASSLQVTDTQYF
v_gene: TRBV12-3/TRBV12-4
j_gene: TRBJ2-3

CDR3aa: CAISTTEGTVHSYEQYF
v_gene: TRBV10-3
j_gene: TRBJ2-7

CDR3aa: CASSIYRGHYGYTF
v_gene: TRBV5-6
j_gene: TRBJ1-2

CDR3aa: CATSDSRRADTQYF
v_gene: TRBV24-1
j_gene: TRBJ2-3

CDR3aa: CASSLTEGGHEQYF
v_gene: TRBV28
j_gene: TRBJ2-7

CDR3aa: CASSTGSRAGGRTDTQYF
v_gene: TRBV11-2
j_gene: TRBJ2-3

CDR3aa: CASRFLAGGVGEQFF
v_gene: TRBV3-1/TRBV3-2
j_gene: TRBJ2-1